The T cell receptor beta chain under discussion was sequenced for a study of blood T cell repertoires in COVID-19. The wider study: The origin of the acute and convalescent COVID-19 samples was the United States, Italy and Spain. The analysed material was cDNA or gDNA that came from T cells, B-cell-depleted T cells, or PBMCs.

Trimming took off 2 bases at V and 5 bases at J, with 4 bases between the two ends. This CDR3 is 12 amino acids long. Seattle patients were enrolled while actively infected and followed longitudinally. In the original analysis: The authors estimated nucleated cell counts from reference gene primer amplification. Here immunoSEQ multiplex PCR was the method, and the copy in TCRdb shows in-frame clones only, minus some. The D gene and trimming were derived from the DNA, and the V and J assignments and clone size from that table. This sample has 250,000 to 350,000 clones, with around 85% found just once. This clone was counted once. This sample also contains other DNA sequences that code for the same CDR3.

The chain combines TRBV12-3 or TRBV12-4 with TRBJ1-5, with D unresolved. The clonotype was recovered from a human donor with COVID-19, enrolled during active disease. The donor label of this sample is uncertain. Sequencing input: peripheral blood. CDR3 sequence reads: CASSLPDQPQHF. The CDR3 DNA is TGTGCCAGCAGTTTACCGGATCAGCCCCAGCATTTT.